This T cell receptor (beta chain) was documented in a study of blood T cell repertoires in COVID-19. Only one count was recorded for this clone. Only in-frame clones appear in the TCRdb table, and some are missing; sequencing was by immunoSEQ multiplex PCR. The data contain 330,000 or so clones, around 87% of them seen just once; the ten biggest clones take up more than 1.5%. This TCR was recovered from a man aged 40-49 years in a cohort exposed to, infected with or recovered from COVID-19 (not recorded which). The material sequenced was PBMCs or T cells enriched from blood (not recorded which).

DNA for the CDR3: TGTGCCAGCATCACGCAGGCACCGGGACACAACAATGAAAAACTGTTTTTT. This gives the protein CASITQAPGHNNEKLFF. The V gene is TRBV21-1, the J gene TRBJ1-4; no check of the table's D call, TRBD1, against the DNA was made. TRBV21-1 is termed a pseudogene. The CDR3 has 17 amino acids.